This T cell receptor (beta chain) appears in the sequencing data of a study of T cells in Graves' hyperthyroidism and ophthalmopathy. Findings of the study overall: Also found in blood were most expanded thyroid clonotypes above 0.001. A model using 13 V-J features told ophthalmopathy apart from stable hyperthyroidism.

Germline V gene lookup returns CDR1 DFQATT and CDR2 SNEGSKA (reference sequence). This CDR3 spans 14 amino acids. From RNA transcripts, TCR beta CDR3 regions were amplified. TCR CDR3 underwent first-round RT-PCR with the HTBI primer set. TCRdb ran MiXCR on the multiplex PCR reads and lists one entry per CDR3 protein. The repertoire holds a few hundred thousand distinct CDR3 sequences, with 46% as singletons. Comments on this clonotype: Its antigen is not known. This clone may be a read error of a much larger clone one base away.

Calling Graves' hyperthyroidism stable meant ophthalmopathy did not progress within 18 months. Sample: peripheral blood or thyroid tissue (not recorded which). V gene TRBV20-1 combines with J gene TRBJ1-1; D not certain. The receptor was derived from a woman between 18 and 30 years old with Graves' hyperthyroidism. CDR3 in amino acids: CGARDLGRDTEAFF. Written as DNA, the CDR3 is TGCGGTGCTAGAGATCTCGGGAGGGACACTGAAGCTTTCTTT.